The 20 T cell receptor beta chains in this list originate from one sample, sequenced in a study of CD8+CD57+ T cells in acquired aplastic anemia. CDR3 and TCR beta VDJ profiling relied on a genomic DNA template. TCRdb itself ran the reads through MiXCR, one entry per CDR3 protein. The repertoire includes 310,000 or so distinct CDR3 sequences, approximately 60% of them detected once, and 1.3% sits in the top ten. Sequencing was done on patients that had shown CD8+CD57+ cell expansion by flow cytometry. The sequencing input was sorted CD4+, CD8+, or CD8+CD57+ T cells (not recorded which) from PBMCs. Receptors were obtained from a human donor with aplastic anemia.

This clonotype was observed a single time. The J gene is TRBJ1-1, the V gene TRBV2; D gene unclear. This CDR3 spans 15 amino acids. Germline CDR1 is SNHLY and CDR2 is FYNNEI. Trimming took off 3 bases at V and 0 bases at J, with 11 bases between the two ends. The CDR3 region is CASSDRAAMNTEAFF. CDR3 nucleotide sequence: TGTGCCAGCAGTGATCGCGCGGCTATGAACACTGAAGCTTTCTTT.

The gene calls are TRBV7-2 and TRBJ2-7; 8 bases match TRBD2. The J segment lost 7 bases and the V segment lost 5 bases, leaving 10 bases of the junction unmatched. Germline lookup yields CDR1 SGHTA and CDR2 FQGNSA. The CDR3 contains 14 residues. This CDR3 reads CASSSSGVPREQYF. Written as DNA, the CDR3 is TGTGCCAGCAGCAGTAGCGGGGTACCGAGAGAGCAGTACTTC. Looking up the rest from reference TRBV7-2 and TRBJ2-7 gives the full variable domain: GAGVSQSPSNKVTEKGKDVELRCDPISGHTALYWYRQSLGQGLEFLIYFQGNSAPDKSGLPSDRFSAERTGGSVSTLTIQRTQQEDSAVYLCASSSSGVPREQYFGPGTRLTVT.

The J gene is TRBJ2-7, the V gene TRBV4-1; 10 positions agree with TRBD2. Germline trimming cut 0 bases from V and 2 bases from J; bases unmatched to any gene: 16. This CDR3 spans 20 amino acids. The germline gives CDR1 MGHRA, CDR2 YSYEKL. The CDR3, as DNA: TGCGCCAGCAGCCAAGAAGCTAGCGGGGGCAGGACTTGGATTACCTACGAGCAGTACTTC. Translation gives CASSQEASGGRTWITYEQYF.

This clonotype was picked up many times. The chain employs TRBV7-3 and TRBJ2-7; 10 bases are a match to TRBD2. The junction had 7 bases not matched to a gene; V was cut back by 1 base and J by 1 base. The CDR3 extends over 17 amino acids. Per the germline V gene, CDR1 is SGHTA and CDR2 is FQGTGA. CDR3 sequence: CASSLKGGTSVSYEQYF. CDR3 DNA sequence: TGTGCCAGCAGCTTAAAGGGCGGGACTAGCGTTTCCTACGAGCAGTACTTC.

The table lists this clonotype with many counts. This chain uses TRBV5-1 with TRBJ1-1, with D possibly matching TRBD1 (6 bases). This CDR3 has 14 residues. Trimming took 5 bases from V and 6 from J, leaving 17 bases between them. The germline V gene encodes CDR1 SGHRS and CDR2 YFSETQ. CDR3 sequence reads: CASREQGPSAEAFF. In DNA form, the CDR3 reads TGCGCCAGCAGGGAACAGGGCCCGTCCGCTGAAGCTTTCTTT.

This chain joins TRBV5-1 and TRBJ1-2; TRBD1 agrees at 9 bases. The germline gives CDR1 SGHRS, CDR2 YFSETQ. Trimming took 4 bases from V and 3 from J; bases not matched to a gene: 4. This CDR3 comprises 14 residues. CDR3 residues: CASSEDRGHYGYTF. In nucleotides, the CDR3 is TGCGCCAGCAGCGAGGACAGGGGCCACTATGGCTACACCTTC.

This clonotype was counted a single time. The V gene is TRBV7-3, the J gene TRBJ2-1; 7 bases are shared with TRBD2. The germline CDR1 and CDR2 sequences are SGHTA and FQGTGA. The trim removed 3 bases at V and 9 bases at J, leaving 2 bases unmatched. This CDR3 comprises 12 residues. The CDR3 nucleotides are TGTGCCAGCAGCTTCTCTAGCGGTGAGCAGTTCTTC. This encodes CASSFSSGEQFF.

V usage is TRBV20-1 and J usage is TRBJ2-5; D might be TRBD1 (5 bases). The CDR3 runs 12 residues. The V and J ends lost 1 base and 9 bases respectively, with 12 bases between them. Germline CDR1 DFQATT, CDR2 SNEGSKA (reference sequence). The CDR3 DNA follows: TGCAGTGCTAGAGGGCTTGGGGCTCCCCAGTACTTC. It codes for CSARGLGAPQYF.

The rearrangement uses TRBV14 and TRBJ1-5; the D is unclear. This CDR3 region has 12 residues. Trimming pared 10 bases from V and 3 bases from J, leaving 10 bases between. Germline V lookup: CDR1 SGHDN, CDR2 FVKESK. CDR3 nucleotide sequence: TGTGCCAACATTGGGGTCAATCAGCCCCAGCATTTT. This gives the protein CANIGVNQPQHF.

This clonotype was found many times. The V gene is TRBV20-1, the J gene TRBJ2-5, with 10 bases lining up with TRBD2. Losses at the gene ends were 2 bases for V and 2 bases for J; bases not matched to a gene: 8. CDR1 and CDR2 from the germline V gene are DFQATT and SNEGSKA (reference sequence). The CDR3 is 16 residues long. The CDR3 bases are TGCAGTGCTAGATCTCCGGGACTAGCGCCTCAAGAGACCCAGTACTTC. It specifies CSARSPGLAPQETQYF.

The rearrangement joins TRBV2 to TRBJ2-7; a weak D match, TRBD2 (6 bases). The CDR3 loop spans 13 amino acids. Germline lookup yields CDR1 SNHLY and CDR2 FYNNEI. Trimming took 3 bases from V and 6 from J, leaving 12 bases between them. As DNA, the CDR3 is TGTGCCAGCAGTGACAGTAGGAGGGGCGAGCAGTACTTC. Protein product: CASSDSRRGEQYF.

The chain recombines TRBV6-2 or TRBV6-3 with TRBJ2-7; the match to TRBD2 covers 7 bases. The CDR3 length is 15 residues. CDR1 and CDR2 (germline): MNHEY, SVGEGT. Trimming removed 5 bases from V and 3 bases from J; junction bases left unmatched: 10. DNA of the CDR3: TGTGCCAGCAGTGAAGTGAGCGGGGACCTCTACGAGCAGTACTTC. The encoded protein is CASSEVSGDLYEQYF.

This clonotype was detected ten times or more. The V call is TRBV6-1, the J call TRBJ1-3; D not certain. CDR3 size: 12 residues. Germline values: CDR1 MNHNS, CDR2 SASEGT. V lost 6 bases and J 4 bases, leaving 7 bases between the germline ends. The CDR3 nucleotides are TGTGCCAGCAGACTATCCGGAAACACCATATATTTT. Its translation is CASRLSGNTIYF.

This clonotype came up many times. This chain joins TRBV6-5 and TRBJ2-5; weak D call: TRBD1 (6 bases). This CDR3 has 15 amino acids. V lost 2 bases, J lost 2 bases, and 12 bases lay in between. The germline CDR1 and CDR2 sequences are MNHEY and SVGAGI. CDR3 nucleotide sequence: TGTGCCAGCAGTTACAGCTACAGGGTTCAAGAGACCCAGTACTTC. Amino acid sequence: CASSYSYRVQETQYF.

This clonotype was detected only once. The CDR3 DNA is TGTGCCAGCAGCTCGCCGGGACTAGCGGTCTCTGGGGCCAACGTCCTGACTTTC. Translating it yields CASSSPGLAVSGANVLTF. V usage is TRBV7-2 and J usage is TRBJ2-6; 11 bases agree with TRBD2. The CDR3 is 18 residues long. Losses at the gene ends were 4 bases for V and 0 bases for J; bases not matched to a gene: 5. Germline-derived CDR1 and CDR2 are SGHTA and FQGNSA.

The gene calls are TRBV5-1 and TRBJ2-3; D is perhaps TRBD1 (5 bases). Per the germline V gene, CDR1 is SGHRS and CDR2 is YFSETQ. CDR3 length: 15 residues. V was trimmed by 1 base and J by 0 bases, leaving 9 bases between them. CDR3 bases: TGCGCCAGCAGCTTGATGGGGCGGAGCACAGATACGCAGTATTTT. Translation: CASSLMGRSTDTQYF.

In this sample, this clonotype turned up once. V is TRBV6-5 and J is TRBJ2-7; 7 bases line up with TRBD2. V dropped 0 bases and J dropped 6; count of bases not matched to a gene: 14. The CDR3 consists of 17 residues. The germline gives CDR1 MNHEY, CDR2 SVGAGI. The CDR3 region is CASSYSNSGGRRAEQYF. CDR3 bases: TGTGCCAGCAGTTACTCGAATTCGGGCGGGAGAAGGGCCGAGCAGTACTTC.

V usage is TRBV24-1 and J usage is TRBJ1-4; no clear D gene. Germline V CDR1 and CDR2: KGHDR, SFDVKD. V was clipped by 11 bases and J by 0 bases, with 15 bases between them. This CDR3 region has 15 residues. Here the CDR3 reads CASSLSRATNEKLFF. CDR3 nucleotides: TGTGCCAGCAGCCTATCACGTGCAACTAATGAAAAACTGTTTTTT.

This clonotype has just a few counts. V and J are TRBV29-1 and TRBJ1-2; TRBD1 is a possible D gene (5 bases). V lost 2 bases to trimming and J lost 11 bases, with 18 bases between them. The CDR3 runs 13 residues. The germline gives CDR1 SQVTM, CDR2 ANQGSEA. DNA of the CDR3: TGCAGCGTTGAACGGGGCCCCCGCGAAGAATACACCTTC. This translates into CSVERGPREEYTF.

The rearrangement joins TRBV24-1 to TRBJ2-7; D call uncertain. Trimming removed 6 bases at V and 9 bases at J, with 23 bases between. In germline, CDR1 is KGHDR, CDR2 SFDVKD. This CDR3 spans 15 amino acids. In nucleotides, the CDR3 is TGTGCCACCAGTCCCGCAGAGGAGATACTACGAGGGCAGTACTTC. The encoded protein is CATSPAEEILRGQYF.